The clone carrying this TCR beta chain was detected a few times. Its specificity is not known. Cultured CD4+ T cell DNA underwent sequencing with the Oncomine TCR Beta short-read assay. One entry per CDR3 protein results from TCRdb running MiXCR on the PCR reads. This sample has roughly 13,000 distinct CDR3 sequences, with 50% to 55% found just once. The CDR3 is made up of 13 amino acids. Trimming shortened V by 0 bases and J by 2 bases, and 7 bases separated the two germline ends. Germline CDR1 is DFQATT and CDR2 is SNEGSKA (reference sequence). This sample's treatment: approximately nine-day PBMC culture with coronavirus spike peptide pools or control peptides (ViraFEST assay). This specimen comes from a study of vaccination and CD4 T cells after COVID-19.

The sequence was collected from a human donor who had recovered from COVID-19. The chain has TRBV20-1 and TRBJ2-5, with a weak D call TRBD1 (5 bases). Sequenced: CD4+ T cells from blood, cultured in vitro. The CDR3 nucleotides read TGCAGTGCTAGAGAGGACACACAAGAGACCCAGTACTTC. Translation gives CSAREDTQETQYF.